This TCR beta chain was obtained from a study of T cells after yellow fever vaccination. The wider study: Fractions containing few cells were prepared with SMART-Seq v4 Ultra Low Input. Regarding the study as a whole: The secondary response peaked faster, at day 5 versus 15, but was weaker. Reappearance after the booster was observed for most primary-vaccination clones (roughly 97% CD4, about 85% CD8).

This clonotype was counted a few times. Its antigen is as yet unknown. TCRdb re-called the 5' RACE reads through MiXCR, storing one row per CDR3 protein. The sample yields about 300,000 distinct CDR3 sequences, 7.5% to 9.5% seen once. V lost 3 bases to trimming and J lost 3 bases, with 12 bases between them. Germline-derived CDR1 and CDR2 are DFQATT and SNEGSKA (reference sequence). This CDR3 comprises 13 residues. This TCR came from a man aged 18 to 29 who received the YFV17D yellow fever vaccine. The specimen comprised CD4+ T cells sorted from PBMCs, sampled 5 days after the yellow fever booster vaccination. This chain uses TRBV20-1 with TRBJ2-7, with D perhaps TRBD1 (6 bases). The DNA for the CDR3 is TGCAGTGCTAGCAATTTCAGGGGCTACGAGCAGTACTTC. Translated: CSASNFRGYEQYF.